The 16 T cell receptor beta chains in this list originate from one sample, sequenced in a study of cytomegalovirus exposure and HLA in healthy donors. Sequenced by immunoSEQ multiplex PCR; TCRdb stores in-frame clones only, minus some. Of some 150,000 clones listed, about 86% are singletons. The sequenced sample was PBMCs. The receptor set was obtained from a human donor in good health.

This chain links TRBV9 with TRBJ1-5, with D unclear. The CDR3 is 13 residues long. Trimming removed 0 bases at V and 2 bases at J, with 3 bases between. In germline, CDR1 is SGDLS, CDR2 YYNGEE. The CDR3 sequence: CASSVAGNQPQHF. The CDR3 nucleotides are TGTGCCAGCAGCGTAGCCGGCAATCAGCCCCAGCATTTT.

The CDR3 reads CASSLPWMGGQRRNYGYTF. The CDR3 DNA sequence: TGCGCCAGCAGCCTTCCTTGGATGGGGGGGCAAAGGAGGAACTATGGCTACACCTTC. This sequence joins TRBV4-1 and TRBJ1-2; a weak D match, TRBD1 (6 bases). V shed 4 bases and J shed 2 bases, with 26 bases lying between them. Looked up from germline, CDR1 is MGHRA and CDR2 is YSYEKL. CDR3 length: 19 amino acids.

The sample holds a few counts of this clone. This rearrangement joins TRBV6-1 to TRBJ2-3, with D uncertain. Germline V gene sequence: CDR1 MNHNS, CDR2 SASEGT. The CDR3 extends over 13 amino acids. Trimming pared 7 bases from V and 1 base from J, leaving 9 bases between. The CDR3 bases are TGTGCCAGCAATTGGCAGGGCACAGATACGCAGTATTTT. It yields the protein CASNWQGTDTQYF.

The chain is built from TRBV7-3 and TRBJ1-1; D not certain. V gave up 3 bases and J gave up 6 bases, with 11 bases separating them. Germline CDR1 is SGHTA and CDR2 is FQGTGA. The CDR3 spans 13 residues. The CDR3 nucleotides are TGTGCCAGCAGCTTTTCGTACGGTGCTGAAGCTTTCTTT. This encodes CASSFSYGAEAFF.

In its sample, this clone was seen once. Distinct nucleotide sequences in the sample also encode this CDR3. This sequence joins TRBV5-1 and TRBJ2-5; D is perhaps TRBD2 (5 bases). Trimming cost V 0 bases and J 2 bases, with 5 bases left between them. CDR3 size: 13 residues. Germline CDR1 SGHRS, CDR2 YFSETQ. The CDR3 loop is CASSLGGQETQYF. Here the CDR3 DNA reads TGCGCCAGCAGCTTGGGAGGGCAAGAGACCCAGTACTTC.

This clone came up a few times. The chain has TRBV7-9 and TRBJ1-2; possibly TRBD1 for D (6 bases). CDR3 length: 16 amino acids. The ends were cut back, 4 bases at V and 1 base at J, with 16 bases in the middle. Germline V gene lookup returns CDR1 SEHNR and CDR2 FQNEAQ (reference sequence). This chain's CDR3 is CASSYSRGRVNYGYTF. The CDR3 coding sequence is TGTGCCAGCAGCTACTCCAGGGGCAGGGTTAACTATGGCTACACCTTC.

J is TRBJ1-2 and V is TRBV11-3; D is undetermined. The length of the CDR3 is 15 residues. The ends were cut back, 2 bases at V and 6 bases at J, with 16 bases in the middle. Germline-derived CDR1 and CDR2 are SGHNT and YENEEA. As DNA, the CDR3 is TGTGCCAGCAGCTTACGATTGGGTGGCCAGGATGGCTACACCTTC. Protein sequence: CASSLRLGGQDGYTF.

J is TRBJ2-2 and V is TRBV4-2, with TRBD1 identical over 7 bases. CDR3 length: 17 amino acids. Trimming cost V 1 base and J 1 base; bases outside gene matches: 6. Germline CDR1 reads LGHNA; CDR2 reads YNFKEQ. The CDR3 sequence is CASSQGPGTENTGELFF. CDR3 nucleotide sequence: TGTGCCAGCAGCCAAGGCCCAGGGACAGAGAACACCGGGGAGCTGTTTTTT.

The J gene is TRBJ1-4, the V gene TRBV5-1, with 8 bases identical to TRBD1. Trimming cost V 0 bases and J 8 bases; bases outside gene matches: 3. CDR3 size: 14 residues. Germline assignment: CDR1 SGHRS and CDR2 YFSETQ. The CDR3 DNA reads as TGCGCCAGCAGCTTGGCGGGACAGGCAGAAAAACTGTTTTTT. Its protein is CASSLAGQAEKLFF.

The gene calls are TRBV9 and TRBJ2-3, with TRBD2 identical over 11 bases. Germline loops: CDR1 SGDLS, CDR2 YYNGEE. Losses at the gene ends were 0 bases for V and 5 bases for J; bases not matched to a gene: 5. This CDR3 has 16 residues. Here the CDR3 reads CASSVESSGGLDTQYF. The CDR3 coding sequence is TGTGCCAGCAGCGTAGAATCTAGCGGGGGGTTAGATACGCAGTATTTT.

The CDR3: CASSRGTGGEQYF. The CDR3 DNA reads TGCGCCAGCAGCCGCGGGACGGGCGGCGAGCAGTACTTC. V and J are TRBV5-1 and TRBJ2-7, with D maybe TRBD2 (6 bases). CDR3 length: 13 amino acids. Deletions cut 4 bases from V and 6 bases from J, with 14 bases between. In germline, CDR1 is SGHRS, CDR2 YFSETQ. The complete variable domain, with remaining parts taken from reference TRBV5-1 and TRBJ2-7, reads KAGVTQTPRYLIKTRGQQVTLSCSPISGHRSVSWYQQTPGQGLQFLFEYFSETQRNKGNFPGRFSGRQFSNSRSEMNVSTLELGDSALYLCASSRGTGGEQYFGPGTRLTVT.

The chain recombines TRBV6-1 with TRBJ2-1; 8 nucleotides align to TRBD2. CDR3 size: 14 residues. Losses at the gene ends were 6 bases for V and 6 bases for J; bases not matched to a gene: 7. Germline CDR1 is MNHNS and CDR2 is SASEGT. CDR3 in amino acids: CASSLTGTSNEQFF. DNA of the CDR3: TGTGCCAGCAGCCTCACCGGGACTAGCAATGAGCAGTTCTTC.

The genes are TRBV5-1 and TRBJ1-2; TRBD1 matches at 7 bases. This CDR3 is 14 amino acids long. V lost 0 bases to trimming and J lost 7 bases; unmatched junction nucleotides: 6. The germline V gene encodes CDR1 SGHRS and CDR2 YFSETQ. CDR3 nucleotides: TGCGCCAGCAGCTTGGAAGGGGGCAACGGTGGCTACACCTTC. Protein: CASSLEGGNGGYTF.

As to this clone: The junction and the germline gene differ at one end; a read error may be behind it. The chain carries TRBV28 and TRBJ1-4; 8 nucleotides agree with TRBD1. In germline, CDR1 is MDHEN, CDR2 SYDVKM. This CDR3 spans 13 amino acids. The CDR3 loop is CASSLRTGNQLFF. The DNA of the CDR3 is TGTGCTAGCAGTCTTCGGACAGGGAATCAACTGTTTTTT.

The chain is built from TRBV7-9 and TRBJ1-5, with 8 bases that match TRBD1. Germline V gene sequence: CDR1 SEHNR, CDR2 FQNEAQ (reference sequence). The CDR3 loop spans 17 amino acids. V shed 0 bases and J 5 bases; nucleotides not matched to a gene: 9. CDR3 sequence reads: CASSLAIGQGGDQPQHF. CDR3 DNA: TGTGCCAGCAGCTTAGCTATTGGACAGGGTGGTGATCAGCCCCAGCATTTT. The whole variable domain, remainder taken from reference TRBV7-9 and TRBJ1-5, is DTGVSQNPRHKITKRGQNVTFRCDPISEHNRLYWYRQTLGQGPEFLTYFQNEAQLEKSRLLSDRFSAERPKGSFSTLEIQRTEQGDSAMYLCASSLAIGQGGDQPQHFGDGTRLSIL.

The CDR3 DNA reads TGCGCCAGCAGCCAAGTACGGGGATATGGCTACACCTTC. Protein sequence: CASSQVRGYGYTF. This rearrangement joins TRBV4-3 to TRBJ1-2; no firm D call. This CDR3 is built from 13 residues. The V and J ends lost 1 base and 5 bases respectively, with 8 bases between them. Germline V gene data show CDR1 as LGHNA and CDR2 as YSLEER.